The sequence of this T cell receptor (beta chain) was determined in a study of cytomegalovirus exposure and HLA in healthy donors (dated by TCRdb to 2016 to 2017). General notes on the study: An earlier analysis of roughly 570 of the donors reported about 300 Gb of sequence data and 95 million to 130 million unique TCR beta sequences obtained from about 180 million T cells. Of the roughly 410 genotyped donors, approximately 81% were placed in the genetic ancestry cluster associated with self-reported Caucasian donors. An earlier analysis of 587 of the donors applied high-throughput TCR beta sequencing to assess whether each TCR beta V gene segment acted as functional or pseudogenic. Both class I and class II loci were covered by HLA typing, at four-digit resolution. A later analysis re-examined previously published TCR beta repertoires from roughly 650 donors and added high-resolution HLA genotyping to investigate patterns of TCR occurrence. Across around 400 genotyped donors of the cohort, an average of about 240,000 unique TCR beta nucleotide sequences per donor were sequenced, and roughly 20% of those sequences were non-productive. Donor age, sex, ethnicity and CMV serostatus were collected together with the repertoire data. A later genetic analysis used genome-wide SNP genotypes for about 65% of the roughly 670 donors, treating that subset as a discovery cohort. The study profiled the T cell repertoires of hundreds of subjects by immunosequencing and related them to cytomegalovirus serostatus. The study combined high-throughput TCR immunosequencing, statistical association of individual TCRs with disease status, and machine learning to predict cytomegalovirus infection status. The later analysis used no new phenotypic data to find candidate immune exposures, relying instead on TCR beta sequences and their occurrence across donors. Along with the roughly 670-subject first cohort, a separate validation cohort of roughly 110 different subjects was used. The study aimed to test whether signatures of past pathogen exposure could be identified by cataloging public T cell receptors. Every repertoire in the discovery cohort had been generated on one and the same sequencing platform. Roughly five DR-DQ haplotypes were handled as single units for association and clustering because linkage in the cohort was strong. An early release that covered about 600 HLA-typed donors contained approximately 300 gigabases of sequencing data and approximately 85 million unique TCR sequences. Typing coverage varied by locus: 629-630 donors for A, B, C, DRB1 and DQB1; under 550 for DQA1; approximately 570 for DPA1; roughly 450 for DPB1.

In total, just over 650 healthy bone marrow donors made up the cohort. At the time of sampling, every cohort member was nominally healthy, though immune exposures that went unrecorded were likely present. Of the 650 to 700 cohort members, almost 300 had positive CMV serostatus and just over 350 had negative CMV serostatus, and CMV serostatus was not recorded for the donor. Each donor provided a peripheral blood sample, and peripheral blood mononuclear cells were used for TCR beta sequencing. Genomic DNA was extracted from the blood cell samples with the Qiagen DNeasy Blood Extraction Kit. This clone showed up just a few times. It has no known antigen specificity. No qualities accompany the bases; no much larger clone lies one base away. Compared with germline, V lacks 5 bases and J lacks 4 bases; bases without a gene match: 5. From the germline V gene (reference sequence), CDR1 is GTSNPN and CDR2 is SVGIG. The CDR3 runs 13 amino acids, cysteine and phenylalanine included. The entry retains the CDR3 DNA only, 39 bases that are in frame from base 1.

Library preparation employed the immunoSEQ multiplex PCR assay. For the multiplex PCR, a mixture combining 60 forward primers for TCR Vbeta segments and 13 reverse primers for TCR Jbeta segments was used. The CDR3 region of rearranged TCR beta genes was amplified from genomic DNA by a multiplex PCR assay. The amplified TCR beta libraries were sequenced on the Illumina HiSeq System as 87-base-pair reads. In the paper's pipeline: A later analysis counted about 80 million unique TCR beta chains across the 670 or so repertoires, and around 9.9 million of these chains were shared by at least two donors. A nearest-neighbor algorithm error-corrected the raw reads and collapsed the reads into unique sequences, merging closely related sequences to remove PCR and sequencing errors. To assign V, D and J gene segments, CDR3 sequences were aligned to IMGT reference sequences. For a sequence to be retained, a match of at least six nucleotides was required to both a V gene segment and a J gene segment. Rearrangements were called productive when the CDR3 lacked stop codons and stayed in frame with V and J; all others were non-productive. Following IMGT convention, CDR3 was defined as the stretch from the second conserved V-encoded cysteine up to the conserved J-encoded phenylalanine. The earlier analysis of 550 to 650 of the donors excluded any sequence lacking an unambiguous match to a single V gene segment. An earlier analysis of several hundred of the donors classified V segments as functional when productive rearrangements were above 56.7% and as segregating when the standard deviation between donors was above 5%. A statistical classification framework was built for diagnosing cytomegalovirus status from the catalog of TCR beta chain sequences. A later analysis assigned V and J genes by comparing TCR nucleotide sequences with IMGT/GENE-DB human TR gene sequences. A later analysis assigned CDR3 sequences and most-parsimonious VDJ recombination scenarios with the TCRdist pipeline. In a later analysis, every TCR beta chain was defined by the combination of its CDR3 amino acid sequence and its V-gene family, and reads without a unique V-gene family were dropped. A later analysis removed 450 to 600 highly shared, low-generation-probability nucleotide sequences to deal with suspected cross-contamination and a sequencing artifact. In a later analysis, a clonal expansion index was calculated for each public chain from normalized within-repertoire ranks of inferred template counts. In a later analysis, generation probabilities were computed using a VDJ recombination model fitted to out-of-frame rearrangements, and the results were checked against IGoR. Hypergeometric tests were used in a later analysis to score TCR-TCR, TCR-HLA and TCR-CMV co-occurrence, with a repertoire-size bias correction applied to the TCR pairs. In a later analysis, false discovery rates were estimated by permuting HLA or CMV assignments 20 times. A later analysis grouped co-occurring TCRs with DBSCAN, adding TCRdist sequence similarity when clustering within HLA-allele-positive subsets. Co-occurrence clustering excluded repertoires with fewer than 30,000 or more than 120,000 public chains, plus five with anomalous nucleotide sharing. Not all clones reach the TCRdb copy of this immuneACCESS table, which keeps in-frame sequences only. Checked studies attribute under half of the gap to unresolved V genes and leave the rest unexplained. That table supplies the V and J calls and clone size; D and trimming were determined from the DNA. Present in this sample are about 52,000 clones, roughly 53% of which were seen just once. The ten largest account for approximately 10% of the sample.

Broader findings and caveats from the paper: Correlated functional status among segregating V segments might reflect linkage disequilibrium, but an unknown experimental factor could not be ruled out. Sequencing depth was assumed to be roughly uniform across donors in the presence/absence analyses, though that assumption may not hold. Broadly in line with IMGT annotations, most TCR beta V segments showed up in productive rearrangements about 87% or about 30% of the time in an earlier analysis of 587 of the donors. In a later genetic analysis, a missense DCLRE1C variant was associated with V-gene and J-gene trimming of TCR beta chains, and the association was replicated in an independent cohort. Because the 87-base-pair reads could not distinguish some IMGT-functional V segments, including TRBV6-2 and TRBV6-3, those segments were excluded. This cohort had only TCR beta chains sequenced, and the lack of alpha or paired-chain data limited which features could be detected. In the study, some 160 TCR beta chains were listed as associated with cytomegalovirus. In both the original and validation cohorts, the classifier was reported to diagnose cytomegalovirus status with high specificity and sensitivity. Most TCR sequences were observed very rarely across donors, whereas some public TCRs were present in many individuals. When HLA alleles, especially DR and DQ, strongly co-occurred, attributing TCR associations to individual alleles was difficult. Because HLA typing was missing for some donors at each locus, association tests included only the typed subset. The only immune exposure information available for the cohort was CMV serostatus. Specific HLA alleles were associated with about 17,000 TCR beta sequences at a false discovery rate of 0.05 in a later analysis. Most CMV-associated TCR beta chains appeared to be HLA-restricted in a later analysis, and the HLA associations seemed to be driven largely by CMV exposure. A few of the identified cytomegalovirus-associated TCR beta chains were confirmed in vitro to be specific for cytomegalovirus antigens. In a later analysis, HLA-associated TCR beta chains showed more clonal expansion and lower generation probabilities than non-associated chains that were equally common. The authors suggested that the approach could potentially be generalized to other disease states and immunological phenotypes. A later genetic analysis reported fewer N-insertions in productive TCRs among donors in an Asian-associated ancestry cluster than the roughly 670-donor mean. Some 16 rarely observed V segments, including chromosome 9 orphons, were excluded from the earlier analysis of several hundred of the donors because counts were too low. According to a later analysis, TCR association rates differed among HLA loci, with DRB1 alleles showing the most associated TCRs and HLA-C alleles showing the fewest. A later analysis reported that several top co-occurrence clusters appeared linked to parvovirus B19, influenza, CMV and Epstein-Barr virus. A group of highly shared sequence variants was considered likely to be a technical artifact of the sequencing pipeline. A further reported finding was that TCR beta sequences accurately predicted the HLA-A and HLA-B alleles for most subjects in the first cohort.

The sequence is built from TRBV30 and TRBJ1-1; 9 nucleotides in the junction match TRBD1. Material for sequencing was PBMCs. This receptor was identified in a human donor in good health. The CDR3 here reads CAWGTGLSTEAFF. The DNA sequence is as follows: TGTGCCTGGGGGACAGGGTTGAGCACTGAAGCTTTCTTT.